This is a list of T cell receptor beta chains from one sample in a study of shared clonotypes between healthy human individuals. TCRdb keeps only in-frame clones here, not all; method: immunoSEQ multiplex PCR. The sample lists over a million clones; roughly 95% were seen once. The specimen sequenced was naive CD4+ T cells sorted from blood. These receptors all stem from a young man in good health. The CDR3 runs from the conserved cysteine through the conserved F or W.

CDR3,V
CASSLTTYEQYF,TRBV19
CASSRGQGAYNEQFF,TRBV2
CASSEERHSYEQYF,TRBV6-1
CASSLDTNTEAFF,TRBV11-2
CASSGGSYEQYF,TRBV27
CAISVGIEGGADTQYF,TRBV10-3
CASRIDTDTQYF,TRBV5-4
CASSEAPPRGLAPLQETQYF,TRBV6-1
CASSLEYRDSTGELFF,TRBV5-1
CASSMAGTTYEQYF,TRBV19
CANSTGVRPGELFF,TRBV9
CAISERRGQGAGELFF,TRBV10-3
CASTLGGQGVGEQFF,TRBV6-5
CASNLAGLYEQYF,TRBV2
CASSQTGPGELFF,TRBV7-9
CASRPPSSYEQYF,TRBV5-1
CASSLDFQRARGADTQYF,TRBV11-3
CASSVSAGSSYEQYF,TRBV9
CAITRTSGRLADTQYF,TRBV10-3
CASKDTLFDQELFF,TRBV6-5
CSVEGVPLASTADTQYF,TRBV29-1
CASSRTTGTGPYEQYF,TRBV28
CASSPRQGGGQPQHF,TRBV2
CASSQDLQETQYF,TRBV14